This TCR beta chain appears in the sequencing data of a study of blood T cell repertoires in COVID-19. Turning to the study itself: Material from acute and convalescent COVID-19 was sourced from the United States, Italy and Spain.

This CDR3 is built from 18 residues. From germline, CDR1 is KGHDR and CDR2 SFDVKD. Trimming took 6 bases from V and 0 from J; bases not matched to a gene: 9. Patients from Seattle were sampled longitudinally, starting during active infection. Per the original data handling: The assay estimated nucleated cells by amplifying reference gene primers. Profiled with immunoSEQ multiplex PCR; TCRdb holds only in-frame clones, not every one. That table supplies the V and J calls and clone size; D and trimming were determined from the DNA. The sample lists over 150,000 clones; approximately 80% were seen once. J is TRBJ2-1 and V is TRBV24-1; 11 nucleotides match TRBD2. The TCR was taken from a woman between 40 and 50 years old with COVID-19, enrolled during active disease. The sample was peripheral blood. CDR3 nucleotide sequence: TGTGCCACCAGTTTGACTAGCGGGGCTGCCGGCTCCTACAATGAGCAGTTCTTC. Translating gives CATSLTSGAAGSYNEQFF.